Shown below are 31 T cell receptor beta chains from a single sample sequenced in a study of blood T cell repertoires in COVID-19. Data came from immunoSEQ multiplex PCR; TCRdb stores just in-frame clones and leaves some out. The repertoire holds around 140,000 clones, with approximately 80% as singletons. The specimen was peripheral blood. The receptors come from a human donor in a cohort sampled during active COVID-19.

J is TRBJ2-5 and V is TRBV7-9; TRBD2 aligns across 7 bases. The CDR3 contains 16 residues. The germline CDR1 and CDR2 sequences are SEHNR and FQNEAQ (reference sequence). The junction had 11 bases not matched to a gene; V was cut back by 5 bases and J by 2 bases. The DNA of the CDR3 is TGTGCCAGCAGCGCCACCGGGACTACTCTACAAGAGACCCAGTACTTC. It codes for CASSATGTTLQETQYF. The full variable domain, its missing parts supplied by reference TRBV7-9 and TRBJ2-5, is DTGVSQNPRHKITKRGQNVTFRCDPISEHNRLYWYRQTLGQGPEFLTYFQNEAQLEKSRLLSDRFSAERPKGSFSTLEIQRTEQGDSAMYLCASSATGTTLQETQYFGPGTRLLVL.

The chain recombines TRBV5-1 with TRBJ2-2, with D tentatively TRBD2 (7 bases). CDR3 length: 15 residues. The germline V gene encodes CDR1 SGHRS and CDR2 YFSETQ. The V end was cut by 0 bases, the J end by 6 bases, with 12 bases between. This CDR3 reads CASSLGGGNAGELFF. The CDR3 nucleotides read TGCGCCAGCAGCTTGGGCGGGGGCAACGCCGGGGAGCTGTTTTTT.

The chain is built from TRBV7-2 and TRBJ1-2; no clear D gene. V dropped 5 bases and J dropped 1 base, with 14 bases sitting between them. From germline, CDR1 is SGHTA and CDR2 FQGNSA. The CDR3 extends over 15 amino acids. This CDR3 reads CASSPGGGYNYGYTF. In nucleotides, the CDR3 is TGTGCCAGCAGCCCGGGAGGAGGCTATAACTATGGCTACACCTTC. Together with reference TRBV7-2 and TRBJ1-2, the CDR3 gives the full variable domain: GAGVSQSPSNKVTEKGKDVELRCDPISGHTALYWYRQSLGQGLEFLIYFQGNSAPDKSGLPSDRFSAERTGGSVSTLTIQRTQQEDSAVYLCASSPGGGYNYGYTFGSGTRLTVV.

V is TRBV5-6 and J is TRBJ2-7; 7 bases map to TRBD2. V lost 3 bases and J lost 1; bases outside the gene matches: 4. In germline, CDR1 is SGHDT, CDR2 YYEEEE. This CDR3 has 14 amino acids. This CDR3 is CASSSAGESYEQYF. The CDR3 region has the DNA TGTGCCAGCAGCTCCGCGGGGGAATCCTACGAGCAGTACTTC.

The chain is built from TRBV28 and TRBJ1-4; D is unclear. CDR1 and CDR2 from the germline V gene are MDHEN and SYDVKM. The ends were cut back, 5 bases at V and 6 bases at J, with 10 bases in the middle. CDR3 length: 13 residues. The CDR3 nucleotides are TGTGCCAGCAGTAGAACAATACATGAAAAACTGTTTTTT. Protein: CASSRTIHEKLFF.

The J gene is TRBJ1-1, the V gene TRBV5-8; 11 bases agree with TRBD1. Per the germline V gene, CDR1 is SGHTS and CDR2 is YDEGEE. The J segment lost 10 bases and the V segment lost 4 bases, leaving 6 bases of the junction unmatched. CDR3 length: 13 amino acids. CDR3 DNA sequence: TGTGCCAGCAGCCGGACAGGGGGCATTGGAGCTTTCTTT. Its translation is CASSRTGGIGAFF.

Only a few counts were recorded for this clone. The chain employs TRBV29-1 and TRBJ1-2, with 8 bases that match TRBD1. CDR1 and CDR2 (germline): SQVTM, ANQGSEA. The CDR3 totals 13 residues. Losses at the gene ends were 3 bases for V and 8 bases for J; bases not matched to a gene: 8. The CDR3 loop reads CSVDPQGAGGYTF. Written as DNA, the CDR3 is TGCAGCGTTGACCCCCAGGGGGCGGGGGGCTACACCTTC.

This clone was counted a single time. This chain joins TRBV13 and TRBJ2-1; TRBD2 aligns across 11 bases. The CDR3 runs to 16 residues. V lost 5 bases and J lost 3; bases outside the gene matches: 6. Germline V CDR1 and CDR2: PRHDT, FYEKMQ (reference sequence). The CDR3 nucleotides read TGTGCCAGCAGCCATCCGGGACTAGCGGTCTACAATGAGCAGTTCTTC. This sequence encodes CASSHPGLAVYNEQFF.

This chain joins TRBV7-2 and TRBJ2-1; TRBD2 matches at 8 bases. The CDR3 covers 19 residues. The germline CDR1 and CDR2 sequences are SGHTA and FQGNSA. J gave up 0 bases and V 0 bases, and 10 bases lay outside the gene matches. DNA of the CDR3: TGTGCCAGCAGCTTAGCAGGGAGCGGGAGATCCTACTCCTACAATGAGCAGTTCTTC. Encoded protein: CASSLAGSGRSYSYNEQFF.

The V and J genes are TRBV3-1 (or the pseudogene TRBV3-2) and TRBJ2-7, with 9 bases identical to TRBD2. Germline values: CDR1 LGHDT, CDR2 YNNKEL (reference sequence). V dropped 0 bases and J dropped 0; count of bases not matched to a gene: 15. The CDR3 totals 20 residues. This CDR3 is CASSQERARRGSGSSYEQYF. CDR3 nucleotide sequence: TGTGCCAGCAGCCAAGAACGGGCCAGAAGGGGTAGCGGGAGCTCCTACGAGCAGTACTTC.

The rearrangement uses TRBV2 and TRBJ1-2; D unclear. The CDR3 loop spans 13 amino acids. Between the trimmed V and J ends, which lost 5 bases and 2 bases, there was a span of 9 bases. Germline CDR1 SNHLY, CDR2 FYNNEI. The DNA of the CDR3 is TGTGCCAGCAGTCCCCCCGGGAACTATGGCTACACCTTC. This translates into CASSPPGNYGYTF.

The rearrangement uses TRBV4-1 and TRBJ1-2; D may be TRBD1 (5 bases). CDR1 is MGHRA and CDR2 is YSYEKL in the germline V gene. The CDR3 is made up of 15 amino acids. The germline V and J ends were trimmed by 1 base and 3 bases, with 12 bases remaining between them. CDR3 amino acids: CASSQVSSTDYGYTF. CDR3 DNA sequence: TGCGCCAGCAGCCAAGTGAGTTCGACAGACTATGGCTACACCTTC.

This clone has at least ten counts. The chain joins TRBV9 to TRBJ2-5; a weak D match, TRBD2 (6 bases). The CDR3 runs to 14 residues. The germline CDR1 and CDR2 sequences are SGDLS and YYNGEE. V lost 7 bases and J 4 bases, leaving 17 bases between the germline ends. The CDR3 sequence: CASETSFTRETQYF. CDR3 nucleotide sequence: TGTGCCAGCGAGACTAGTTTCACTCGAGAGACCCAGTACTTC.

This chain links TRBV11-3 with TRBJ2-3; TRBD2 agrees at 15 bases. V gave up 4 bases and J gave up 1 base; unmatched junction bases: 6. CDR3 length: 18 amino acids. Germline V gives CDR1 SGHNT, CDR2 YENEEA. CDR3 coding DNA: TGTGCCAGCAGCTCAGGACTAGCGGGAGGGTCCGGCACAGATACGCAGTATTTT. Translated: CASSSGLAGGSGTDTQYF. The full variable domain, its missing parts supplied by reference TRBV11-3 and TRBJ2-3, is EAGVVQSPRYKIIEKKQPVAFWCNPISGHNTLYWYLQNLGQGPELLIRYENEEAVDDSQLPKDRFSAERLKGVDSTLKIQPAELGDSAVYLCASSSGLAGGSGTDTQYFGPGTRLTVL.

The J gene is TRBJ2-7, the V gene TRBV3-1 (or the pseudogene TRBV3-2); weak D call: TRBD2 (6 bases). The germline gives CDR1 LGHDT, CDR2 YNNKEL (reference sequence). The ends were cut back, 4 bases at V and 3 bases at J, with 13 bases in the middle. This CDR3 is 14 amino acids long. CDR3 sequence (DNA): TGTGCCAGCAGCCCCCGTAGCGGTATCTACGAGCAGTACTTC. Translation: CASSPRSGIYEQYF.

J is TRBJ1-6 and V is TRBV3-1 (or the pseudogene TRBV3-2); 7 bases line up with TRBD1. Per the germline V gene, CDR1 is LGHDT and CDR2 is YNNKEL (reference sequence). V shed 4 bases, J shed 0 bases, and the junction held 3 bases outside the gene matches. The CDR3 is 16 amino acids. The CDR3 DNA is TGTGCCAGCAGCCCACAGGGGAGCTCCTATAATTCACCCCTCCACTTT. As protein: CASSPQGSSYNSPLHF.

This clone turned up a few times. The rearrangement uses TRBV7-8 and TRBJ1-6; weak D call: TRBD1 (5 bases). This CDR3 spans 15 amino acids. In germline, CDR1 is SGHVS, CDR2 FQNEAQ. The V end lost 4 bases, the J end lost 7 bases, and 14 bases lay between the germline ends. Here the CDR3 reads CASSSGGLRNSPLHF. In DNA form, the CDR3 reads TGTGCCAGCAGCTCCGGGGGTCTGCGAAATTCACCCCTCCACTTT.

This sequence joins TRBV19 and TRBJ1-2; maybe TRBD1 (5 bases). Germline assignment: CDR1 LNHDA and CDR2 SQIVND (reference sequence). CDR3 size: 14 residues. The V end lost 4 bases, the J end lost 0 bases, and 9 bases lay between the germline ends. CDR3 nucleotides: TGTGCCAGTAGTAAGGACATTTCTAACTATGGCTACACCTTC. Translated, it gives CASSKDISNYGYTF. Full variable domain (outside the CDR3, taken from reference TRBV19 and TRBJ1-2): DGGITQSPKYLFRKEGQNVTLSCEQNLNHDAMYWYRQDPGQGLRLIYYSQIVNDFQKGDIAEGYSVSREKKESFPLTVTSAQKNPTAFYLCASSKDISNYGYTFGSGTRLTVV.

The V gene is TRBV18, the J gene TRBJ1-5; D not resolved. V was clipped by 6 bases and J by 0 bases, with 15 bases between them. The CDR3 runs to 16 residues. Per germline, CDR1 KGHSH and CDR2 LQKENI. CDR3 in DNA: TGTGCCAGCTCCTCAACGTCGGGAAATAGCAATCAGCCCCAGCATTTT. The encoded protein is CASSSTSGNSNQPQHF.

The V call is TRBV3-1 (or the pseudogene TRBV3-2), the J call TRBJ2-7, with TRBD2 as a possible D gene (6 bases). CDR3 length equals 15 residues. The V gene's germline CDR1 is LGHDT and CDR2 YNNKEL (reference sequence). Trimming removed 4 bases from V and 0 bases from J, with 13 bases in between. This chain's CDR3 is CASSPASEGSYEQYF. CDR3 in DNA: TGTGCCAGCAGCCCCGCTAGCGAGGGCTCCTACGAGCAGTACTTC.

The J gene is TRBJ2-5, the V gene TRBV6-5; D may be TRBD2 (5 bases). The V gene's germline CDR1 is MNHEY and CDR2 SVGAGI. The CDR3 spans 14 residues. The germline V and J ends were trimmed by 8 bases and 1 base, with 14 bases remaining between them. CDR3 in amino acids: CASVLERVQETQYF. The DNA of the CDR3 is TGTGCCAGCGTCCTAGAGAGGGTCCAAGAGACCCAGTACTTC.

The chain carries TRBV6-5 and TRBJ2-3; the match to TRBD2 covers 7 bases. The CDR3 is 16 amino acids. Germline trimming cut 2 bases from V and 4 bases from J; bases unmatched to any gene: 9. The germline gives CDR1 MNHEY, CDR2 SVGAGI. The CDR3 nucleotides are TGTGCCAGCAGTTACGGGGCGGGAGACTTGGCAGATACGCAGTATTTT. It yields the protein CASSYGAGDLADTQYF.

The V call is TRBV5-1, the J call TRBJ2-2, with D unclear. The CDR3 is 16 residues long. The germline gives CDR1 SGHRS, CDR2 YFSETQ. Deletions cut 2 bases from V and 4 bases from J, with 15 bases between. CDR3 amino acids: CASSLRVIPITGELFF. The CDR3 DNA reads as TGCGCCAGCAGCTTACGGGTAATACCCATCACCGGGGAGCTGTTTTTT.

The chain has TRBV29-1 and TRBJ2-1; 7 positions agree with TRBD1. V shed 7 bases, J shed 4 bases, and the junction held 7 bases outside the gene matches. In germline, CDR1 is SQVTM, CDR2 ANQGSEA. The CDR3 covers 13 residues. The CDR3 DNA sequence: TGCAGCGCCGCAGGGGGAACGTACAATGAGCAGTTCTTC. This encodes CSAAGGTYNEQFF.

V is TRBV11-2 and J is TRBJ1-6; 7 bases align to TRBD1. V shed 1 base, J shed 13 bases, and the junction held 16 bases outside the gene matches. In germline, CDR1 is SGHAT, CDR2 FQNNGV. The CDR3 contains 17 residues. For the CDR3, the DNA is TGTGCCAGCAGCTTAGTTGGTCGCCCGTCAGGGGGTTTTCCCCTCCACTTT. Protein sequence: CASSLVGRPSGGFPLHF.

J is TRBJ2-3 and V is TRBV5-4; D is perhaps TRBD2 (6 bases). The germline gives CDR1 SGHNT, CDR2 YYREEE (reference sequence). V was cut by 4 bases and J by 0 bases, with 15 bases left in between. The CDR3 extends over 16 amino acids. The CDR3 DNA sequence: TGTGCCAGCAGCCCCGGGACTGGCACTAGCACAGATACGCAGTATTTT. This encodes CASSPGTGTSTDTQYF.

In DNA form, the CDR3 reads TGTGCCAGCAGCGGACGAGACAGGCCCCTTGAAAAACTGTTTTTT. Its translation: CASSGRDRPLEKLFF. This chain links TRBV9 with TRBJ1-4; weak D call: TRBD1 (6 bases). CDR3 size: 15 residues. V lost 3 bases to trimming and J lost 7 bases, with 16 bases between them. Germline V gene data show CDR1 as SGDLS and CDR2 as YYNGEE.

The chain has TRBV29-1 and TRBJ2-2; a possible D gene is TRBD2 (5 bases). The V and J ends lost 1 base and 2 bases respectively, with 8 bases between them. Germline CDR1 SQVTM, CDR2 ANQGSEA. The CDR3 is 14 amino acids. The CDR3 nucleotides are TGCAGCGTTGAAGCCGGGATTAACACCGGGGAGCTGTTTTTT. It translates to CSVEAGINTGELFF.

The chain is built from TRBV16 and TRBJ2-5, with D unclear. V was pared by 8 bases and J by 7 bases, with 5 bases between. The CDR3 extends over 9 amino acids. Germline CDR1 KGHSY, CDR2 FQNENV. CDR3 protein: CASPGTQYF. CDR3 in DNA: TGTGCCAGCCCGGGGACCCAGTACTTC.

The genes are TRBV21-1 and TRBJ1-2; the table's D call, TRBD1, was not checked against the DNA. TRBV21-1 is described as a pseudogene. The CDR3 consists of 17 residues. CDR3 loop: CASSSPQADNLNYGYTF. DNA of the CDR3: TGTGCCAGCAGCTCCCCCCAGGCGGACAACCTAAACTATGGCTACACCTTC.

The V gene is TRBV6-5, the J gene TRBJ1-2; TRBD1 matches at 7 bases. The CDR3 has 14 amino acids. Germline loops: CDR1 MNHEY, CDR2 SVGAGI. V trimming: 4 bases; J trimming: 5 bases; junction bases outside the gene matches: 7. CDR3 amino acids: CASSLLGTAYGYTF. The DNA of the CDR3 is TGTGCCAGCAGTTTATTGGGGACAGCTTATGGCTACACCTTC.